The entry below describes one TCR beta chain. No cognate antigen has been identified for it. One end of the junction is discordant with germline, which a read error may explain. Genomic DNA was used as template for profiling of TCR beta VDJ combinations and CDR3 sequences. TCR repertoire sequencing was run on an Illumina HiSeq 2000. The study's own analysis went as follows. TRBV/TRBJ rearrangement plots, CDR3 size and DJ length profiles, and Simpson's diversity index were used to assess repertoires. The most abundant DNA sequence in the deep sequencing data was defined as the immunodominant clone. CDR3 amino acid sequences were screened for sharing across subjects and compared with published repertoires and the VDJdb database. TCRdb trimmed the raw reads at Q25, called clones with MiXCR and kept productive beta chains. Here each entry gathers all rows of one CDR3 protein and keeps the most common genes and DNA. These V and J calls rely on TCRdb rather than the paper's analysis. Here the sample has a few hundred thousand distinct CDR3 sequences; 45% to 65% occur a single time. The top ten clones comprise 1.3% of the sample.

The sample originates from a study of CD8+CD57+ T cells in acquired aplastic anemia (dated by TCRdb to between 2018 and 2020). Broadly, across the study: On average, sorted CD4+ and CD8+ cells yielded 3 to 4 ug of extracted DNA, with a range of roughly 0.18 to 27.4 ug. CD8+CD57+ expansion was defined as a frequency above the mean frequency observed in healthy subjects.

Measured from the cysteine to the phenylalanine, the CDR3 is 15 residues long. Only CDR3 DNA is held: 45 bases, read in frame from base 1. Per the germline V gene (reference sequence), SGHKS is the CDR1 and YYEKEE is the CDR2. Expansion of CD8+CD57+ cells had been shown by flow cytometry in the patients chosen for sequencing. Every patient had a diagnosis of severe acquired aplastic anemia based on International Study of Aplastic Anemia and Agranulocytosis and Camitta criteria. No patient had received any therapy when blood was sampled. In this study, sorted CD4+ and CD8+ T cells from the blood of healthy subjects and of severe aplastic anemia patients had their TCR repertoires deep-sequenced. In the USA, patient enrollment took place under clinicaltrials.gov protocols 00001620, 01623167, 00001397, 00071045, 00081523 and 00961064. Ficoll-Paque density gradient centrifugation was used to isolate peripheral blood mononuclear cells. Before DNA was extracted, CD4+ and CD8+ T cells were sorted using either FACS or magnetic beads.

The full study reports these points: Although 25 to 30 CD8+ CDR3 sequences were shared by patients and controls, these sequences appeared highly expressed in patients and within the immunodominant clones of patients. Patients and healthy controls showed no significant difference in CD8+ Simpson's diversity (P=0.060).

The rearranged segments are TRBV5-5 and TRBJ1-5, with a tentative D gene TRBD1 over 6 matching bases. This clonotype was sampled from a human donor with aplastic anemia. The sequenced material came from sorted CD4+, CD8+, or CD8+CD57+ T cells (not recorded which) from PBMCs. The nucleotide sequence reads as follows: TGTGCCAGCAGCTTAAGTTATGGGGGGCTTCAGCCCCGGCATTTT. This sequence encodes CASSLSYGGLQPRHF.